A selection of T cell receptor beta chains follows, all from one sample in a study of cytomegalovirus exposure and HLA in healthy donors. Sequenced by immunoSEQ multiplex PCR; TCRdb stores in-frame clones only, minus some. The sample carries 200,000 to 250,000 clones, over 65% recorded once. The sample taken for sequencing was PBMCs. The receptors stem from a woman aged 60-75 years in good health and CMV-seropositive. The CDR3 runs from the conserved cysteine through the conserved F or W. The order of the fields is clone size, V gene, D gene, J gene, CDR3 protein, CDR3 DNA. The D gene is left open where the match is weak. Some rows mark clone size as missing; the rest say once, few, many or name a class of expanded clone.

few	TRBV5-1	NA	TRBJ2-3	CASSFAANTDTQYF	TGCGCCAGCAGCTTCGCCGCGAACACAGATACGCAGTATTTT
NA	TRBV28	NA	TRBJ1-1	CASSLRTEAFF	TGTGCCAGCAGTCTTCGTACTGAAGCTTTCTTT
NA	TRBV6-6	TRBD1	TRBJ2-2	CASGQRGPGTGELFF	TGTGCCAGCGGGCAGAGGGGGCCGGGGACCGGGGAGCTGTTTTTT
NA	TRBV4-1	NA	TRBJ1-4	CASSQYSQGLNEKLFF	TGCGCCAGCAGCCAATATTCACAGGGCCTAAATGAAAAACTGTTTTTT
NA	TRBV19	NA	TRBJ1-5	CASSPGYQPQHF	TGTGCCAGTAGTCCAGGCTATCAGCCCCAGCATTTT
NA	TRBV12-1	NA	TRBJ2-3	CASSSRRTSTDTQYF	TGTGCCAGCAGCTCTCGGAGGACTAGCACAGATACGCAGTATTTT
NA	TRBV2	TRBD1	TRBJ1-5	CASSRTGSNQPQHF	TGTGCCAGCAGTAGGACAGGGAGCAATCAGCCCCAGCATTTT
few	TRBV9	NA	TRBJ1-3	CASSVASAPGGGNTIYF	TGTGCCAGCAGCGTAGCGTCGGCCCCAGGAGGCGGAAACACCATATATTTT
NA	TRBV27	NA	TRBJ2-3	CASSQLGSTDTQYF	TGTGCCAGCAGTCAACTAGGGAGCACAGATACGCAGTATTTT
NA	TRBV5-4	TRBD1	TRBJ1-2	CASSLAGQGVTYGYTF	TGTGCCAGCAGCTTGGCCGGGCAGGGGGTTACCTATGGCTACACCTTC
NA	TRBV6-4	TRBD2	TRBJ2-2	CASSETGGNTGELFF	TGTGCCAGCAGTGAAACGGGGGGAAACACCGGGGAGCTGTTTTTT
few	TRBV9	TRBD2	TRBJ2-5	CASSAGTSGYGPQYF	TGTGCCAGCAGCGCCGGGACTAGCGGTTACGGGCCCCAGTACTTC
NA	TRBV29-1	NA	TRBJ2-3	CSVRGLSTDTQYF	TGCAGCGTGAGAGGTCTGAGCACAGATACGCAGTATTTT
once	TRBV2	TRBD1	TRBJ1-2	CASRGDSRYGYTF	TGTGCCAGTCGAGGGGACAGTCGCTATGGCTACACCTTC
NA	TRBV2	NA	TRBJ2-3	CASTQTRSTDTQYF	TGTGCCAGCACCCAAACCAGATCCACAGATACGCAGTATTTT
NA	TRBV11-3	NA	TRBJ2-7	CASTTDRVSLEQYF	TGTGCCAGCACCACCGACCGGGTCTCGTTGGAGCAGTACTTC
once	TRBV18	NA	TRBJ1-5	CASSPGGDQPQHF	TGTGCCAGCTCACCTGGGGGGGATCAGCCCCAGCATTTT
NA	TRBV4-1	TRBD1	TRBJ1-2	CASSQGSWDRRVYGYTF	TGCGCCAGCAGCCAAGGATCCTGGGACAGGCGCGTCTATGGCTACACCTTC
few	TRBV19	NA	TRBJ2-7	CASSPSGESSYEQYF	TGTGCCAGTAGCCCTTCCGGGGAGAGCTCCTACGAGCAGTACTTC
NA	TRBV6-5	TRBD2	TRBJ2-7	CASSSTLGGTYEQYF	TGTGCCAGCAGTTCCACCTTGGGGGGGACTTACGAGCAGTACTTC
NA	TRBV27	NA	TRBJ2-7	CASSFHNPVQGPYEQYF	TGTGCCAGCAGTTTTCACAACCCGGTGCAGGGTCCCTACGAGCAGTACTTC
NA	TRBV10-3	NA	TRBJ2-1	CAISLSQGTNEQFF	TGTGCCATCAGTCTAAGTCAGGGGACCAATGAGCAGTTCTTC
NA	TRBV7-9	NA	TRBJ1-1	CSSSPTGRGSGTEAFF	TGTTCCAGCAGCCCTACGGGGCGGGGCTCGGGCACTGAAGCTTTCTTT
once	TRBV19	TRBD1	TRBJ2-1	CASTLAPGTGTNEQFF	TGTGCCAGTACCCTAGCCCCCGGGACAGGGACGAATGAGCAGTTCTTC
NA	TRBV5-4	TRBD2	TRBJ2-5	CASSSAGTSGKETQYF	TGTGCCAGCAGCTCCGCGGGGACTAGCGGGAAAGAGACCCAGTACTTC